What follows is one TCR beta chain and its context. Libraries were prepared by immunoSEQ multiplex PCR; TCRdb keeps only in-frame clonotypes and omits some of them. The data contain 150,000 to 200,000 clones, roughly 76% of them seen just once; the ten biggest clones take up 9% to 15%. The source of the sample is a study of blood T cell repertoires in COVID-19. V was shortened by 1 base and J by 11 bases, with 21 bases between the two germline ends. Germline V gene lookup returns CDR1 LGHNA and CDR2 YNFKEQ. The CDR3 has 16 residues. Seattle enrolled patients during active infection and tracked them longitudinally.

Sequencing was done on a sample of peripheral blood. The chain uses TRBV4-2 and TRBJ2-1, with D perhaps TRBD2 (6 bases). The clonotype was recovered from an elderly woman with COVID-19, enrolled during active disease. In DNA, the CDR3 is TGTGCCAGCAGCCAAGGCCCGGGACTGCTCGATGCTCAGCAGTTCTTC. As protein: CASSQGPGLLDAQQFF.